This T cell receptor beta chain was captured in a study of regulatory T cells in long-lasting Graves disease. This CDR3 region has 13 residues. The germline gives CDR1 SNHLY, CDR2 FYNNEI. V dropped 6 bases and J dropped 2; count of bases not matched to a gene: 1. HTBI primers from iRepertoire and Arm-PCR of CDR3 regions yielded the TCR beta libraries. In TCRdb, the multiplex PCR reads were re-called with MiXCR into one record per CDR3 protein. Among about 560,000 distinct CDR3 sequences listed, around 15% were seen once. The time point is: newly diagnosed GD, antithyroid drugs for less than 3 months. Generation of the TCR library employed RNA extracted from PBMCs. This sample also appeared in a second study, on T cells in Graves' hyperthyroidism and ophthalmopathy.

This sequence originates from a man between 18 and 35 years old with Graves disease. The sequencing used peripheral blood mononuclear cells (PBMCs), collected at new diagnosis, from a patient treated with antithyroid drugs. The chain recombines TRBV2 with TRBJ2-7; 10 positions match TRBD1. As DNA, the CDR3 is TGTGCCAGCAGGGGGACAGGGGCCTACGAGCAGTACTTC. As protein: CASRGTGAYEQYF.